These 30 T cell receptor beta chains originate from one sample sequenced in a study of CD8 T cells in Susac syndrome. cDNA came from 0.5 to 1 ug RNA primed by random hexamers. TCRdb reanalysed the immunoSEQ multiplex PCR reads using MiXCR and keeps one entry per CDR3 protein. The profile covers about 140,000 distinct CDR3 sequences, with approximately 95% appearing a single time and around 0.12% taken by the ten largest. Sequenced input: CD4+ T cells from PBMCs. Receptors originate from a human donor with multiple sclerosis.

V is TRBV6-2 or TRBV6-3 and J is TRBJ1-2, with 7 bases aligning to TRBD1. The V segment lost 0 bases and the J segment 0 bases; nucleotides outside the gene matches: 1. CDR3 length equals 15 residues. CDR1 is MNHEY and CDR2 is SVGEGT in the germline V gene. The CDR3 region is CASSYSTGPNYGYTF. The CDR3 nucleotides are TGTGCCAGCAGTTACTCGACAGGGCCTAACTATGGCTACACCTTC.

The chain is built from TRBV19 and TRBJ2-5; D is possibly TRBD1 or TRBD2 (5 bases each). Germline V gene lookup returns CDR1 LNHDA and CDR2 SQIVND (reference sequence). V was clipped by 4 bases and J by 1 base, with 16 bases between them. The CDR3 has 16 residues. The CDR3 loop is CASSRDGGFFQETQYF. The CDR3 DNA reads TGTGCCAGTAGTAGGGACGGAGGATTCTTCCAAGAGACCCAGTACTTC.

This clonotype was recorded once. This chain links TRBV29-1 with TRBJ1-4; possibly TRBD1 for D (5 bases). V gave up 5 bases and J gave up 4 bases, with 14 bases separating them. Germline V gene sequence: CDR1 SQVTM, CDR2 ANQGSEA. This CDR3 contains 14 residues. The CDR3: CSVSKGLVNEKLFF. CDR3 nucleotides: TGCAGCGTTTCAAAGGGGCTCGTTAATGAAAAACTGTTTTTT. Variable domain in full (rest from reference TRBV29-1 and TRBJ1-4): SAVISQKPSRDICQRGTSLTIQCQVDSQVTMMFWYRQQPGQSLTLIATANQGSEATYESGFVIDKFPISRPNLTFSTLTVSNMSPEDSSIYLCSVSKGLVNEKLFFGSGTQLSVL.

This chain links TRBV15 with TRBJ2-5; 7 bases fit TRBD1. Germline V lookup: CDR1 LNHNV, CDR2 YYDKDF (reference sequence). The CDR3 spans 13 residues. J gave up 4 bases and V 8 bases, and 7 bases lay outside the gene matches. This chain's CDR3 is CATGNRQGETQYF. The CDR3 nucleotides read TGTGCCACCGGAAACAGACAGGGAGAGACCCAGTACTTC.

The chain links TRBV7-9 to TRBJ2-5; TRBD2 might be the D (5 bases). The germline V gene encodes CDR1 SEHNR and CDR2 FQNEAQ (reference sequence). This CDR3 region has 14 residues. The ends were cut back, 0 bases at V and 5 bases at J, with 10 bases in the middle. CDR3 residues: CASSLATGLETQYF. CDR3 bases: TGTGCCAGCAGCTTAGCGACGGGGTTGGAGACCCAGTACTTC.

The chain recombines TRBV28 with TRBJ2-5; D not certain. The CDR3 totals 15 residues. V was clipped by 6 bases and J by 5 bases, with 19 bases between them. Germline CDR1 is MDHEN and CDR2 is SYDVKM. CDR3 nucleotides: TGTGCCAGCAGCATGTTCGCTGGGCTACGGGAGACCCAGTACTTC. Translation: CASSMFAGLRETQYF.

J is TRBJ2-4 and V is TRBV15; 7 bases are shared with TRBD1. V lost 0 bases and J lost 2; bases outside the gene matches: 4. In germline, CDR1 is LNHNV, CDR2 YYDKDF (reference sequence). The CDR3 is made up of 16 amino acids. Written as DNA, the CDR3 is TGTGCCACCAGCAGAGATAGGGGGCAATCCAAAAACATTCAGTACTTC. This gives the protein CATSRDRGQSKNIQYF. Together with reference TRBV15 and TRBJ2-4, the CDR3 gives the full variable domain: DAMVIQNPRYQVTQFGKPVTLSCSQTLNHNVMYWYQQKSSQAPKLLFHYYDKDFNNEADTPDNFQSRRPNTSFCFLDIRSPGLGDTAMYLCATSRDRGQSKNIQYFGAGTRLSVL.

The chain recombines TRBV10-3 with TRBJ1-6; D is possibly TRBD1 (5 bases). The CDR3 sequence is 12 residues long. Per the germline V gene, CDR1 is ENHRY and CDR2 is SYGVKD. Trimming stripped 6 bases from V and 10 bases from J, with 10 bases between. The CDR3 is CAIRKGRSPLHF. The CDR3 DNA follows: TGTGCCATCAGGAAGGGGCGGTCACCCCTCCACTTT.

The rearrangement joins TRBV20-1 to TRBJ1-2; TRBD1 aligns across 10 bases. The V segment lost 6 bases and the J segment 6 bases; nucleotides outside the gene matches: 10. Germline CDR1 and CDR2: DFQATT and SNEGSKA (reference sequence). CDR3 length equals 14 residues. The CDR3 spells CSADDRGRRDGYTF. CDR3 DNA sequence: TGCAGTGCCGATGACAGGGGGCGCCGGGATGGCTACACCTTC.

In nucleotides, the CDR3 is TGTGCCAGCACTCAGGGGGCGGGTAACTATGGCTACACCTTC. This codes for CASTQGAGNYGYTF. The rearrangement uses TRBV6-6 and TRBJ1-2, with 8 positions matching TRBD1. The CDR3 has 14 residues. The germline V gene encodes CDR1 MNHNY and CDR2 SVGAGI (reference sequence). Losses at the gene ends were 7 bases for V and 1 base for J; bases not matched to a gene: 5.

The chain has TRBV30 and TRBJ1-2, with 7 bases fitting TRBD1. The germline V gene encodes CDR1 GTSNPN and CDR2 SVGIG (reference sequence). CDR3 length: 16 residues. V trimming: 3 bases; J trimming: 2 bases; junction bases outside the gene matches: 12. CDR3 sequence (DNA): TGTGCCTGGAGAAGGGACAGCGGGAACCGCAACTATGGCTACACCTTC. Amino acid sequence: CAWRRDSGNRNYGYTF.

The rearrangement joins TRBV2 to TRBJ1-5; maybe TRBD1 (5 bases). CDR3 length: 15 amino acids. From germline, CDR1 is SNHLY and CDR2 FYNNEI. V was cut by 4 bases and J by 2 bases, with 12 bases left in between. The DNA for the CDR3 is TGTGCCAGCAGTGTCGGGGGAGGTGGCAATCAGCCCCAGCATTTT. It translates to CASSVGGGGNQPQHF.

The chain couples TRBV5-6 to TRBJ1-1; D is unresolved. This CDR3 has 15 amino acids. V lost 1 base and J 1 base, leaving 11 bases between the germline ends. Germline V gives CDR1 SGHDT, CDR2 YYEEEE. The DNA for the CDR3 is TGTGCCAGCAGCTTGAGCGGTCGACGGAACACTGAAGCTTTCTTT. Its protein is CASSLSGRRNTEAFF.

V gene TRBV11-2 combines with J gene TRBJ1-2; D call uncertain. The CDR3 is made up of 14 amino acids. Per the germline V gene, CDR1 is SGHAT and CDR2 is FQNNGV. Trimming took off 1 base at V and 4 bases at J, with 10 bases between the two ends. The CDR3 spells CASSLALGSYGYTF. Here the CDR3 DNA reads TGTGCCAGCAGCTTAGCACTGGGATCCTATGGCTACACCTTC.

The chain uses TRBV20-1 and TRBJ1-5; D is unclear. CDR3 size: 13 residues. Germline loops: CDR1 DFQATT, CDR2 SNEGSKA (reference sequence). The germline V and J ends were trimmed by 6 bases and 6 bases, with 15 bases remaining between them. CDR3 DNA sequence: TGCAGTGCCCCCAAGGCTTTTGGTCAGCCCCAGCATTTT. This codes for CSAPKAFGQPQHF.

The DNA of the CDR3 is TGCGCCAGCAGTCAACCCCGAGGACAGGGGTGGAATGAGCAGTTCTTC. It yields the protein CASSQPRGQGWNEQFF. The V call is TRBV23-1, the J call TRBJ2-1; 9 nucleotides match TRBD1. TRBV23-1 is reported as an ORF; its role is uncertain. The CDR3 loop spans 16 amino acids. V was clipped by 2 bases and J by 7 bases; unmatched bases: 9.

Here the CDR3 reads CASSYSRTGPSTQYF. Written as DNA, the CDR3 is TGTGCCAGCAGTTACTCGAGGACAGGGCCAAGTACGCAGTATTTT. The rearrangement uses TRBV6-5 and TRBJ2-3; the match to TRBD1 covers 8 bases. V lost 0 bases and J lost 8; bases outside the gene matches: 7. CDR3 size: 15 residues. Germline-derived CDR1 and CDR2 are MNHEY and SVGAGI.

The rearrangement links TRBV12-5 to TRBJ2-3; tentatively, D is TRBD2 (5 bases). Germline CDR1 is LGHNT and CDR2 is FRNRAP. The V gene lost 8 bases and the J gene lost 0 bases, with 9 bases spanning the gap. The CDR3 length is 13 residues. CDR3 in amino acids: CASSGWSTDTQYF. CDR3 nucleotide sequence: TGTGCTAGTAGCGGCTGGAGCACAGATACGCAGTATTTT.

CDR3 loop: CASSSQMGGGSSQTQYF. The CDR3 DNA reads as TGCGCCAGCAGCTCACAGATGGGCGGGGGGTCTTCGCAGACCCAGTACTTC. V is TRBV5-1 and J is TRBJ2-5, with TRBD2 identical over 8 bases. The germline gives CDR1 SGHRS, CDR2 YFSETQ. The trim removed 3 bases at V and 6 bases at J, leaving 16 bases unmatched. The CDR3 sequence is 17 residues long.

The rearrangement links TRBV12-3 or TRBV12-4 to TRBJ1-5; D may be TRBD1 (5 bases). Trimming removed 5 bases at V and 1 base at J, with 9 bases between. CDR3 size: 14 residues. CDR3 sequence (DNA): TGTGCCAGCAGTAGACAGAACAGCAATCAGCCCCAGCATTTT. It codes for CASSRQNSNQPQHF.

V usage is TRBV20-1 and J usage is TRBJ2-7; 9 bases map to TRBD2. Trimming at V came to 6 bases and at J to 7 bases, leaving 16 bases not matched to a gene. CDR3 size: 15 residues. In germline, CDR1 is DFQATT, CDR2 SNEGSKA (reference sequence). CDR3 DNA: TGCAGTGCCCGAAAGCGGGAGGTCCCACGGGTGGAGCAGTACTTC. The encoded protein is CSARKREVPRVEQYF.

The chain is built from TRBV6-6 and TRBJ2-1, with D tentatively TRBD1 (5 bases). Germline CDR1 and CDR2: MNHNY and SVGAGI (reference sequence). The ends were cut back, 2 bases at V and 8 bases at J, with 10 bases in the middle. This CDR3 comprises 13 residues. The DNA of the CDR3 is TGTGCCAGCAGTTACGATACAGGAGATGAGCAGTTCTTC. It is translated as CASSYDTGDEQFF.

V is TRBV5-1 and J is TRBJ2-4, with 11 bases that match TRBD2. Germline loops: CDR1 SGHRS, CDR2 YFSETQ. There are 17 residues in the CDR3. After removal of 1 base from V and 2 bases from J, the junction contained 5 bases not matched to a gene. Here the CDR3 reads CASSLTTSGSTKNIQYF. DNA for the CDR3: TGCGCCAGCAGCTTGACAACTAGCGGGAGTACCAAAAACATTCAGTACTTC.

V is TRBV19 and J is TRBJ2-5; D gene uncertain. V was trimmed by 3 bases and J by 2 bases, leaving 10 bases between them. The CDR3 covers 14 residues. Germline V gives CDR1 LNHDA, CDR2 SQIVND (reference sequence). The CDR3 bases are TGTGCCAGTAGTATTTCCCGGCCGCAAGAGACCCAGTACTTC. Protein: CASSISRPQETQYF.

The chain combines TRBV20-1 with TRBJ2-1; TRBD2 is a possible D gene (5 bases). Germline values: CDR1 DFQATT, CDR2 SNEGSKA (reference sequence). The CDR3 is 14 residues long. Trimming cost V 5 bases and J 3 bases, with 14 bases left between them. Here the CDR3 DNA reads TGCAGTGCTGAGAAGCGGACGAACTACAATGAGCAGTTCTTC. Translating gives CSAEKRTNYNEQFF.

The chain joins TRBV4-1 to TRBJ2-2, with 9 bases identical to TRBD1. The CDR3 loop spans 16 amino acids. With 6 bases clipped from V and 10 bases from J, the junction kept 15 bases outside the gene matches. Germline-derived CDR1 and CDR2 are MGHRA and YSYEKL. CDR3 sequence reads: CASSGSVGTGREELFF. The CDR3 nucleotides are TGCGCCAGCAGTGGGTCGGTCGGGACAGGGAGGGAGGAGCTGTTTTTT.

V is TRBV28 and J is TRBJ2-5; 7 nucleotides agree with TRBD1. V trimming: 6 bases; J trimming: 1 base; junction bases outside the gene matches: 11. The CDR3 loop spans 16 amino acids. Germline loops: CDR1 MDHEN, CDR2 SYDVKM. This chain's CDR3 is CASSASMTGRQETQYF. DNA of the CDR3: TGTGCCAGCAGCGCATCCATGACAGGGCGCCAAGAGACCCAGTACTTC.

The chain combines TRBV5-6 with TRBJ2-1; 10 bases fit TRBD1. The CDR3 contains 15 residues. The ends lost 3 bases at V and 9 bases at J; junction bases unmatched: 9. Germline V gives CDR1 SGHDT, CDR2 YYEEEE. CDR3 sequence reads: CASSSTGTGAGEQFF. CDR3 sequence (DNA): TGTGCCAGCAGCTCTACCGGGACAGGGGCGGGTGAGCAGTTCTTC.

The chain joins TRBV12-3 or TRBV12-4 to TRBJ2-1; 8 bases line up with TRBD1. This CDR3 contains 12 residues. Unmatched junction bases numbered 3, after V lost 6 bases and J lost 8 bases. The CDR3 bases are TGTGCCAGCAGCCGACAGGGGTATGAGCAGTTCTTC. It encodes CASSRQGYEQFF.

This clonotype showed up just once. The chain joins TRBV29-1 to TRBJ2-7, with 8 positions matching TRBD2. V dropped 7 bases and J dropped 7; count of bases not matched to a gene: 15. Germline V gene lookup returns CDR1 SQVTM and CDR2 ANQGSEA. The CDR3 runs 14 residues. The CDR3 reads CSAGGAGNPREQYF. The CDR3 DNA reads TGCAGCGCCGGGGGGGCAGGCAATCCGCGGGAGCAGTACTTC.